These T cell receptor beta chains were read from a single sample in a study of T cell changes during pregnancy in multiple sclerosis. Generated by immunoSEQ multiplex PCR, the TCRdb table keeps only in-frame clones and is missing some. Here the sample spans about 60,000 clones, 93% being singletons. The source material was CD8+ T cells from peripheral blood mononuclear cells, sampled in the second trimester of pregnancy. These receptors originate from a female donor with multiple sclerosis, enrolled in a pregnancy study. Each CDR3 is given with its conserved first and last residue. Each record gives: D gene, clone size, V gene, J gene, CDR3 protein, CDR3 DNA. A D gene is named only where the DNA matches it firmly. Only part of the rows carry a size: once, few, many, or a class if the clone is expanded.

D: .
size: .
V: TRBV6-4
J: TRBJ2-1
CDR3: CASTVSYNEQFF
DNA: TGTGCCAGCACTGTTTCCTACAATGAGCAGTTCTTC

D: .
size: .
V: TRBV4-1
J: TRBJ2-7
CDR3: CASSQAAGSSYEQYF
DNA: TGCGCCAGCAGCCAGGCAGCGGGCAGCTCCTACGAGCAGTACTTC

D: TRBD2
size: .
V: TRBV9
J: TRBJ2-5
CDR3: CASSVAENGRNQETQYF
DNA: TGTGCCAGCAGCGTAGCTGAAAACGGGAGGAACCAAGAGACCCAGTACTTC

D: TRBD1
size: .
V: TRBV6-6
J: TRBJ2-7
CDR3: CASTPRDSGYHEQYF
DNA: TGTGCCAGCACCCCAAGGGACAGTGGATACCACGAGCAGTACTTC

D: TRBD1
size: .
V: TRBV9
J: TRBJ1-5
CDR3: CASSEGDRGGNQPQHF
DNA: TGTGCCAGCAGCGAGGGGGACAGGGGAGGCAATCAGCCCCAGCATTTT

D: TRBD1
size: .
V: TRBV19
J: TRBJ2-5
CDR3: CASSIRGSETQYF
DNA: TGTGCCAGTAGTATCAGGGGGTCAGAGACCCAGTACTTC

D: .
size: once
V: TRBV15
J: TRBJ1-4
CDR3: CATSTGQGFEKLFF
DNA: TGTGCCACCAGCACTGGGCAAGGTTTTGAAAAACTGTTTTTT

D: .
size: once
V: TRBV11-2
J: TRBJ2-2
CDR3: CASSLEYGTGELFF
DNA: TGTGCCAGCAGCTTAGAGTACGGGACCGGGGAGCTGTTTTTT

D: TRBD2
size: .
V: TRBV9
J: TRBJ2-5
CDR3: CASSPGTSGSSETQYF
DNA: TGTGCCAGCAGCCCCGGGACTAGCGGGAGCTCGGAGACCCAGTACTTC

D: TRBD1
size: .
V: TRBV7-9
J: TRBJ1-5
CDR3: CASSETGVGQPQHF
DNA: TGTGCCAGCAGCGAGACAGGGGTCGGACAGCCCCAGCATTTT

D: TRBD2
size: .
V: TRBV28
J: TRBJ2-1
CDR3: CASSLGGDEQFF
DNA: TGTGCCAGCAGTTTAGGGGGGGATGAGCAGTTCTTC

D: TRBD2
size: .
V: TRBV7-3
J: TRBJ2-1
CDR3: CASSRLAGGDEQFF
DNA: TGTGCCAGCAGCCGACTAGCGGGAGGTGATGAGCAGTTCTTC

D: TRBD2
size: .
V: TRBV6-6
J: TRBJ2-5
CDR3: CASSPGLAPYQETQYF
DNA: TGTGCCAGCAGTCCGGGACTAGCGCCGTACCAAGAGACCCAGTACTTC

D: .
size: few
V: TRBV9
J: TRBJ1-1
CDR3: CASSVVADTEAFF
DNA: TGTGCCAGCAGCGTAGTGGCAGACACTGAAGCTTTCTTT

D: TRBD1
size: .
V: TRBV19
J: TRBJ2-1
CDR3: CASSTITGDLGDGQFF
DNA: TGTGCCAGTAGTACAATCACAGGGGACCTGGGTGATGGGCAGTTCTTC

D: .
size: once
V: TRBV6-5
J: TRBJ1-3
CDR3: CASSPRLLNTIYF
DNA: TGTGCCAGCTCTCCGAGGCTTTTAAACACCATATATTTT

D: .
size: .
V: TRBV11-2
J: TRBJ1-1
CDR3: CASSPTATEAFF
DNA: TGTGCCAGCAGCCCGACAGCCACTGAAGCTTTCTTT

D: TRBD2
size: .
V: TRBV28
J: TRBJ2-1
CDR3: CASSSRSGLAGGAQFF
DNA: TGTGCCAGCAGTTCTCGGTCGGGACTAGCGGGAGGTGCGCAGTTCTTC

D: TRBD1
size: .
V: TRBV10-3
J: TRBJ2-3
CDR3: CAISDQDGRGPSDTQYF
DNA: TGTGCCATCAGTGATCAGGATGGCAGGGGGCCATCAGATACGCAGTATTTT

D: .
size: .
V: TRBV5-6
J: TRBJ2-3
CDR3: CASSLTVNSVDTQYF
DNA: TGTGCCAGCAGCTTGACGGTTAATAGTGTAGATACGCAGTATTTT

D: .
size: .
V: TRBV19
J: TRBJ2-1
CDR3: CASSISLASSYNEQFF
DNA: TGTGCCAGTAGTATATCACTAGCCTCATCCTACAATGAGCAGTTCTTC

D: TRBD2
size: .
V: TRBV5-1
J: TRBJ2-1
CDR3: CASSFSGSWDEQFF
DNA: TGCGCCAGCAGCTTTAGCGGGAGTTGGGATGAGCAGTTCTTC

D: .
size: .
V: TRBV25-1
J: TRBJ1-2
CDR3: CASSPGYGYTF
DNA: TGTGCCAGCAGCCCAGGTTATGGCTACACCTTC

D: .
size: .
V: TRBV2
J: TRBJ2-7
CDR3: CASVGGKYEQYF
DNA: TGTGCCAGCGTCGGCGGGAAATACGAGCAGTACTTC

D: TRBD1
size: .
V: TRBV18
J: TRBJ1-2
CDR3: CASSPPGTGSGYTF
DNA: TGTGCCAGCTCACCACCCGGGACAGGGTCGGGCTACACCTTC

D: TRBD1
size: .
V: TRBV13
J: TRBJ1-4
CDR3: CASSKFGQGDKKLFF
DNA: TGTGCCAGCAGCAAGTTTGGACAGGGGGATAAGAAACTGTTTTTT

D: TRBD1
size: once
V: TRBV4-1
J: TRBJ1-2
CDR3: CASSQGTTGLWGGYTF
DNA: TGCGCCAGCAGCCAAGGAACGACAGGGCTTTGGGGTGGCTACACCTTC

D: TRBD1
size: .
V: TRBV2
J: TRBJ2-4
CDR3: CASVGQGVKNIQYF
DNA: TGTGCCAGCGTTGGACAGGGGGTGAAAAACATTCAGTACTTC

D: .
size: once
V: TRBV19
J: TRBJ1-4
CDR3: CASSHEVSTNEKLFF
DNA: TGTGCCAGTAGTCATGAGGTCTCAACTAATGAAAAACTGTTTTTT

D: TRBD2
size: .
V: TRBV27
J: TRBJ2-3
CDR3: CASSSGLAGVDTQYF
DNA: TGTGCCAGCAGTTCGGGACTAGCGGGAGTAGATACGCAGTATTTT

D: .
size: .
V: TRBV7-2
J: TRBJ1-4
CDR3: CASSWGDEKLFF
DNA: TGTGCCAGCAGCTGGGGAGATGAAAAACTGTTTTTT

D: .
size: .
V: TRBV7-9
J: TRBJ2-1
CDR3: CASSFGESSYNEQFF
DNA: TGTGCCAGCAGCTTTGGGGAGAGTTCCTACAATGAGCAGTTCTTC

D: .
size: once
V: TRBV7-9
J: TRBJ1-1
CDR3: CASSSTETETEAFF
DNA: TGTGCCAGCAGCTCGACGGAGACGGAGACTGAAGCTTTCTTT

D: TRBD2
size: .
V: TRBV6-5
J: TRBJ2-3
CDR3: CASTGLAGPDTQYF
DNA: TGTGCCAGCACAGGGCTAGCGGGACCAGATACGCAGTATTTT

D: TRBD1
size: .
V: TRBV11-2
J: TRBJ2-3
CDR3: CASRPGQGPAADTQYF
DNA: TGTGCCAGCAGGCCTGGACAGGGGCCCGCCGCAGATACGCAGTATTTT

D: .
size: .
V: TRBV10-3
J: TRBJ2-7
CDR3: CAIKSRGPTRGEQYF
DNA: TGTGCCATCAAATCCCGAGGGCCCACCAGGGGCGAGCAGTACTTC

D: TRBD1
size: .
V: TRBV6-1
J: TRBJ2-7
CDR3: CASSEGDRVINEQYF
DNA: TGTGCCAGCAGTGAGGGGGACAGGGTTATTAACGAGCAGTACTTC

D: .
size: .
V: TRBV7-9
J: TRBJ2-7
CDR3: CASSFPDGVEQYF
DNA: TGTGCCAGCAGCTTCCCGGACGGGGTGGAGCAGTACTTC

D: .
size: .
V: TRBV7-2
J: TRBJ2-7
CDR3: CASSLLPGQRGYEQYF
DNA: TGTGCCAGCAGCCTGCTACCGGGCCAAAGGGGCTACGAGCAGTACTTC

D: TRBD1
size: .
V: TRBV19
J: TRBJ2-1
CDR3: CASSGTGFGEQFF
DNA: TGTGCCAGCAGCGGGACAGGGTTTGGTGAGCAGTTCTTC

D: .
size: .
V: TRBV27
J: TRBJ2-2
CDR3: CASSSPDRYPRTGELFF
DNA: TGTGCCAGCAGTTCTCCCGACCGCTACCCGAGGACCGGGGAGCTGTTTTTT

D: .
size: .
V: TRBV4-3
J: TRBJ1-4
CDR3: CASSQDRGVRKLFF
DNA: TGCGCCAGCAGCCAAGATCGGGGGGTTCGAAAACTGTTTTTT

D: TRBD1
size: .
V: TRBV6-4
J: TRBJ2-7
CDR3: CASSDSVPDPSLPGTANYGQYF
DNA: TGTGCCAGCAGTGACTCTGTCCCGGACCCATCTTTACCCGGGACAGCCAACTACGGGCAGTACTTC

D: TRBD1
size: .
V: TRBV20-1
J: TRBJ2-7
CDR3: CSAGQGVEQYF
DNA: TGCAGTGCCGGACAGGGGGTGGAGCAGTACTTC

D: TRBD2
size: .
V: TRBV28
J: TRBJ2-3
CDR3: CASSIGLAASTDTQYF
DNA: TGTGCCAGCAGTATTGGACTAGCGGCTAGCACAGATACGCAGTATTTT

D: TRBD1
size: .
V: TRBV7-9
J: TRBJ2-1
CDR3: CASSSQGTASYNEQFF
DNA: TGTGCCAGCAGCTCCCAAGGGACAGCAAGTTACAATGAGCAGTTCTTC

D: .
size: .
V: TRBV4-2
J: TRBJ2-1
CDR3: CASSQEVAYSSYNEQFF
DNA: TGTGCCAGCAGCCAAGAGGTAGCTTATAGCTCCTACAATGAGCAGTTCTTC

D: .
size: .
V: TRBV4-1
J: TRBJ2-5
CDR3: CASSQYSGYQETQYF
DNA: TGCGCCAGCAGCCAATACTCAGGGTACCAAGAGACCCAGTACTTC

D: .
size: .
V: TRBV6-1
J: TRBJ1-4
CDR3: CASSEKGRTINEKLFF
DNA: TGTGCCAGCAGTGAAAAAGGCCGGACAATTAATGAAAAACTGTTTTTT

D: .
size: .
V: TRBV27
J: TRBJ1-3
CDR3: CASSFSLTTFSGNTIYF
DNA: TGTGCCAGCAGTTTTTCTTTGACTACCTTCTCTGGAAACACCATATATTTT

D: .
size: .
V: TRBV7-9
J: TRBJ1-2
CDR3: CASSLVQAQRGGYTF
DNA: TGTGCCAGCAGCTTAGTTCAGGCCCAAAGGGGTGGCTACACCTTC

D: .
size: .
V: TRBV7-9
J: TRBJ1-2
CDR3: CASSLGTADNYGYTF
DNA: TGTGCCAGCAGCTTAGGGACAGCCGATAACTATGGCTACACCTTC

D: .
size: .
V: TRBV27
J: TRBJ2-4
CDR3: CASSLQGHKNIQYF
DNA: TGTGCCAGCAGTTTACAGGGTCACAAAAACATTCAGTACTTC

D: TRBD2
size: .
V: TRBV29-1
J: TRBJ2-3
CDR3: CSVDALWQGGTDTQYF
DNA: TGCAGCGTTGACGCCTTGTGGCAGGGAGGGACAGATACGCAGTATTTT

D: .
size: .
V: TRBV27
J: TRBJ2-7
CDR3: CASSSPPGYEQYF
DNA: TGTGCCAGCAGTTCTCCCCCGGGCTACGAGCAGTACTTC

D: .
size: .
V: TRBV14
J: TRBJ2-2
CDR3: CASSHDPGQGGTGELFF
DNA: TGTGCCAGCAGCCATGACCCGGGGCAGGGAGGAACCGGGGAGCTGTTTTTT

D: .
size: .
V: TRBV7-9
J: TRBJ2-3
CDR3: CASSRTDTQYF
DNA: TGTGCCAGCAGCCGGACAGATACGCAGTATTTT

D: .
size: .
V: TRBV2
J: TRBJ1-1
CDR3: CASNNLMNTEAFF
DNA: TGTGCCAGCAACAACCTGATGAACACTGAAGCTTTCTTT

D: .
size: .
V: TRBV5-4
J: TRBJ1-1
CDR3: CASSLQMVGTEAFF
DNA: TGTGCCAGCAGCCTACAGATGGTGGGCACTGAAGCTTTCTTT

D: .
size: medium-sized
V: TRBV7-9
J: TRBJ2-1
CDR3: CASKDGNYNEQFF
DNA: TGTGCCAGCAAGGACGGGAACTACAATGAGCAGTTCTTC